The clone carrying this TCR beta chain was picked up many times. Its cognate antigen is unknown. The data derive from a study of neurological immune-mediated disorders. Template-switch 5'RACE cDNA synthesis added a 10-nucleotide unique molecular identifier. TCRdb recomputed calls from the 5' RACE reads with MiXCR, one row per CDR3 protein. The table has under 40,000 distinct CDR3 sequences, over 4% seen once. The CDR3 length is 18 residues. Broader study findings: Across subjects, expanded clones had no CDR3 amino acid sequences in common, pointing to private repertoires in all groups. Multiple sclerosis patients had less TCR clonal expansion than even healthy controls, unlike HTLV-1-associated myelopathy.

The sequenced sample consisted of PBMCs. The chain combines TRBV21-1 with TRBJ2-2; TRBD2 reflects the table's D call only, with no check against the DNA. TRBV21-1 has pseudogene status. This receptor was taken from a young man in good health. The CDR3 coding sequence is TGTGCCAGCAGCAAATATAGGGTGACTAGCGGGGGGGCCGGGGAGCTGTTTTTT. Protein: CASSKYRVTSGGAGELFF.